This T cell receptor (beta chain) was recovered during a study of CD8+ T cells in alopecia areata. Background on the study: Dosing with tofacitinib proceeded for 6 to 18 months, followed by 6 months off drug. The study's findings and limits: Clonality in lesional scalp, especially alopecia totalis/universalis, exceeded that of normal scalp.

This clone was seen a handful of times. The antigen remains undetermined. RNA, once extracted, was reverse transcribed into cDNA for use as the sequencing template. Clones were read by immunoSEQ multiplex PCR, and TCRdb kept only the in-frame ones, dropping some. The profile shows over 200,000 clones, over 60% of them singletons. The treatment here: oral pan-JAK inhibitor, 5-10 mg twice daily. The CDR3 covers 13 residues. This clonotype originated in a human donor with alopecia areata. The chain joins TRBV21-1 to TRBJ1-5. TRBV21-1 is an annotated pseudogene. Source: CD4+ T cells sorted from blood, taken at week 4, from a patient treated with tofacitinib. CDR3 DNA: TGTGCCAGCACTTCTGAACGGGTAGTGCCCCAGCATTTT. Its translation: CASTSERVVPQHF.